This TCR beta chain was obtained from a study of early T cells in non-severe SARS-CoV-2 infection. TCRdb recomputed calls from the 5' RACE reads with MiXCR, one row per CDR3 protein. The data contain around 63,000 distinct CDR3 sequences, roughly 13% of them singletons. Germline V gene data show CDR1 as MGHRA and CDR2 as YSYEKL. The CDR3 loop spans 17 amino acids. With V trimmed by 4 bases and J by 7 bases, 13 bases remained unmatched. This clonotype was counted a few times. The sequencing sample was made of whole blood. This clonotype originated in an adult who was a healthcare worker with PCR-confirmed SARS-CoV-2 infection or an uninfected control (not recorded which). The gene calls are TRBV4-1 and TRBJ2-2, with 9 bases lining up with TRBD1. CDR3 coding DNA: TGCGCCAGCAGCCCCACCTCGGGACAGGGTTTCAGCGGGGAGCTGTTTTTT. Its translation: CASSPTSGQGFSGELFF.